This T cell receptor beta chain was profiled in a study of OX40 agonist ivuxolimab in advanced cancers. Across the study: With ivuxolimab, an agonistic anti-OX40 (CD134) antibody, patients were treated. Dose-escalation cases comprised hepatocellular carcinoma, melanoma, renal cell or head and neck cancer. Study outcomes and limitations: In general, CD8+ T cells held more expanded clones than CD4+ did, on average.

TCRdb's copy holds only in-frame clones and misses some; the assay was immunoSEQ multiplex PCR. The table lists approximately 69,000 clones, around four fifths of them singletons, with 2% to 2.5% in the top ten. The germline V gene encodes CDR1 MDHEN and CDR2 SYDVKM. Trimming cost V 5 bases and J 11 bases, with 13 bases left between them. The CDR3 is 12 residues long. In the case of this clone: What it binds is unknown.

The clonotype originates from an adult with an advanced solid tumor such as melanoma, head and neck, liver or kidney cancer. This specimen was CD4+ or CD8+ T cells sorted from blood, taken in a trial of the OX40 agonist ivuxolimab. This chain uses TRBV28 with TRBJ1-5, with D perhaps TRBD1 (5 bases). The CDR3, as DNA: TGTGCCAGCAGTCAGCGCCAGGGAACCCAGCATTTT. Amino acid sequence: CASSQRQGTQHF.